Below, 30 T cell receptor beta chains from the same sample are listed, as sequenced in a study of T cell clonality in common variable immunodeficiency. TCRdb's copy holds only in-frame clones and misses some; the assay was immunoSEQ multiplex PCR. The sample presents 35,000 to 55,000 clones, none singletons. The sequenced sample was peripheral blood mononuclear cells. Receptor source: a person aged 18 to 69 in good health.

This clone was counted at least ten times. The CDR3 end falls 3 residues outside the read, so it is completed with the germline J gene. The chain combines TRBV20-1 with TRBJ1-1; D is perhaps TRBD1 (5 bases). The V end lost 1 base, the J end lost 1 base, and 10 bases lay between the germline ends. There are 14 residues in the CDR3. Per the germline V gene, CDR1 is DFQATT and CDR2 is SNEGSKA (reference sequence). Partial CDR3 DNA: TGCAGTGCTAGAGTCCCAGGGAGGAACACTGAA. Its translation is CSARVPGRNTE. The entire CDR3 protein reads CSARVPGRNTEAFF.

At least ten counts were recorded for this clone. The read terminates 3 residues before the CDR3 end, so the remaining end is supplied by the germline J gene. The genes are TRBV5-4 and TRBJ2-3; 9 bases are a match to TRBD1. Germline assignment: CDR1 SGHNT and CDR2 YYREEE (reference sequence). There are 16 residues in the CDR3. Germline trimming cut 5 bases from V and 2 bases from J; bases unmatched to any gene: 9. The CDR3 protein is CASSSGQGTFTDTQYF. CDR3 DNA, as far as it was read: TGTGCCAGCAGTTCCGGACAGGGGACTTTCACAGATACG.

This clone was detected many times. The read is 3 residues too short to cover the CDR3 end, so that end is filled in from the germline J gene. The rearrangement links TRBV7-6 to TRBJ2-7, with TRBD2 identical over 7 bases. Trimming removed 5 bases from V and 6 bases from J; junction bases left unmatched: 10. Germline-derived CDR1 and CDR2 are SGHVS and FNYEAQ. The CDR3 covers 14 residues. The CDR3 here is CASSVRDYPFEQYF. The part of the CDR3 DNA that was read is TGTGCCAGCAGCGTCCGGGACTACCCTTTCGAG.

Ten or more counts support this clone. The missing CDR3 end, 3 residues past where the read stops, is filled in from the germline J gene. The chain carries TRBV10-1 and TRBJ1-1, with D perhaps matching TRBD1 (6 bases). The CDR3 is 14 amino acids. Germline loops: CDR1 WNHNN, CDR2 SYGVQD (reference sequence). CDR3 amino acids: CASSESRTDLKAFF. The sequenced part of the CDR3 DNA is TGCGCCAGCAGTGAGTCTAGGACAGATCTCAAA.

This clone was recorded at least ten times. The CDR3 region is CASSSTSGGSSYEQYF. The part of the CDR3 DNA that was read is TGTGCCAGTAGTTCGACTAGCGGGGGGAGCTCCTACGAG. This sequence joins TRBV19 and TRBJ2-7; TRBD2 aligns across 13 bases. From the germline J gene comes the end of the CDR3, since the read stops 3 residues before it. CDR1 LNHDA and CDR2 SQIVND come from the germline V gene (reference sequence). The CDR3 contains 16 residues. J was trimmed by 0 bases and V by 5 bases; bases with no gene match: 4.

Many counts were recorded for this clone. The read ends 3 residues shy of where the CDR3 ends; the end is completed using the germline J gene. The J gene is TRBJ2-1, the V gene TRBV6-2 or TRBV6-3; maybe TRBD2 (5 bases). Germline values: CDR1 MNHEY, CDR2 SVGEGT. Trimming removed 2 bases from V and 6 bases from J, with 11 bases in between. The CDR3 sequence is 14 residues long. The CDR3 loop reads CASSYSGASNEQFF. CDR3 DNA, as far as it was read: TGTGCCAGCAGTTACAGCGGTGCTAGCAATGAG.

In its sample, this clone was seen many times. The missing CDR3 end, 3 residues past where the read stops, is filled in from the germline J gene. The chain links TRBV19 to TRBJ1-3; maybe TRBD1 (5 bases). The germline V gene has CDR1 LNHDA and CDR2 SQIVND (reference sequence). This CDR3 is 15 amino acids long. Trimming stripped 2 bases from V and 2 bases from J, with 10 bases between. The CDR3 DNA, read in part, is TGTGCCAGTAGTATACCCTGGGGCCCTGGAAACACC. Protein product: CASSIPWGPGNT. The entire CDR3 protein reads CASSIPWGPGNTIYF.

This clone was seen repeatedly, ten times or more. The read ends 3 residues shy of where the CDR3 ends; the end is completed using the germline J gene. V gene TRBV30 combines with J gene TRBJ1-2, with D tentatively TRBD1 (5 bases). The CDR3 contains 14 residues. Germline assignment: CDR1 GTSNPN and CDR2 SVGIG (reference sequence). With 4 bases removed from V and 2 bases from J, the gap between germline ends came to 14 bases. The CDR3 spells CAWTAGFTNYGYTF. The part of the CDR3 DNA that was read is TGTGCCTGGACGGCAGGGTTTACAAACTATGGC. The variable domain in full, with the rest retrieved from reference TRBV30 and TRBJ1-2, is SQTIHQWPATLVQPVGSPLSLECTVEGTSNPNLYWYRQAAGRGLQLLFYSVGIGQISSEVPQNLSASRPQDRQFILSSKKLLLSDSGFYLCAWTAGFTNYGYTFGSGTRLTVV.

This clone was counted at least ten times. The CDR3 goes on 3 residues after the read ends, and that part is filled in from the germline J gene. The chain joins TRBV14 to TRBJ1-2; D is possibly TRBD1 (6 bases). The CDR3 is 15 amino acids. Germline loops: CDR1 SGHDN, CDR2 FVKESK. Trimming left V 2 bases short and J 7 bases short, with 17 bases between. The DNA read from the CDR3 is TGTGCCAGCAGCCAATTCGCGGGACAACGAGTTGGC. This translates into CASSQFAGQRVG. The whole CDR3 sequence is CASSQFAGQRVGYTF.

This clone was seen at least ten times. The DNA read from the CDR3 is TGCGCCAGCAGCTTGAACCTAGCGGGGTCGGGGAATGAG. This encodes CASSLNLAGSGNE. The entire CDR3 reads CASSLNLAGSGNEQFF. The chain carries TRBV5-1 and TRBJ2-1, with 9 positions matching TRBD2. The read terminates 3 residues before the CDR3 end, so the remaining end is supplied by the germline J gene. Germline lookup yields CDR1 SGHRS and CDR2 YFSETQ. This CDR3 is 16 amino acids long. V trimming: 1 base; J trimming: 7 bases; junction bases outside the gene matches: 9.

This clone was recorded many times. From the germline J gene comes the end of the CDR3, since the read stops 3 residues before it. The rearrangement links TRBV5-1 to TRBJ1-4, with 10 bases aligning to TRBD1. Germline V lookup: CDR1 SGHRS, CDR2 YFSETQ. CDR3 length equals 17 residues. The V and J ends lost 4 bases and 5 bases, in that order; junction bases with no gene match: 11. The covered CDR3 bases are TGCGCCAGCAGCCCCATTTCGCCGGGACAGGGGAATGAAAAA. This encodes CASSPISPGQGNEK. In full, the CDR3 is CASSPISPGQGNEKLFF.

At least ten counts were recorded for this clone. Read data end 3 residues before the CDR3 end; the end is taken from the germline J gene. V is TRBV7-8 and J is TRBJ2-2; D unclear. Per germline, CDR1 SGHVS and CDR2 FQNEAQ. The CDR3 is 16 amino acids. V was clipped by 1 base and J by 2 bases, with 11 bases between them. The DNA read from the CDR3 is TGTGCCAGCAGCTTAGATACTTATTTAAACACCGGGGAG. This codes for CASSLDTYLNTGE. The full CDR3 protein reads CASSLDTYLNTGELFF.

This clone showed up many times. The read gets to within 3 residues of the CDR3 end, and the germline J gene fills in the rest. J is TRBJ2-5 and V is TRBV6-2 or TRBV6-3; D call uncertain. CDR1 is MNHEY, CDR2 SVGEGT, per germline. This CDR3 region has 16 residues. V gave up 2 bases and J gave up 5 bases, with 18 bases separating them. CDR3 bases read: TGTGCCAGCAGTTACAGACGACCCAACCCGCGGGAGACC. The encoded protein is CASSYRRPNPRET. The CDR3 reads in full as CASSYRRPNPRETQYF.

This clone was recorded at least ten times. The CDR3 extends 3 residues past the end of the read, so its final part is completed from the germline J gene. The chain has TRBV5-1 and TRBJ1-1, with D possibly TRBD1 on 6 matching bases. V lost 2 bases, J lost 1 base, and 9 bases lay in between. The CDR3 sequence is 14 residues long. Germline CDR1 and CDR2: SGHRS and YFSETQ. CDR3 DNA, as far as it was read: TGCGCCAGCAGCTTTGAGGACAGGAACACTGAA. This codes for CASSFEDRNTE. The entire CDR3 reads CASSFEDRNTEAFF. The full variable domain, completed using reference TRBV5-1 and TRBJ1-1, is KAGVTQTPRYLIKTRGQQVTLSCSPISGHRSVSWYQQTPGQGLQFLFEYFSETQRNKGNFPGRFSGRQFSNSRSEMNVSTLELGDSALYLCASSFEDRNTEAFFGQGTRLTVV.

This clone was seen ten or more times. Read sequence stops 3 residues before the CDR3 end, and the germline J gene provides the missing end. The genes are TRBV19 and TRBJ2-5; 11 bases map to TRBD1. The CDR3 covers 15 residues. Losses at the gene ends were 5 bases for V and 3 bases for J; bases not matched to a gene: 5. Germline V lookup: CDR1 LNHDA, CDR2 SQIVND (reference sequence). The DNA read from the CDR3 is TGTGCCAGTAGTGGCGGGACAGGGGGAAAAGAGACC. This sequence encodes CASSGGTGGKET. The whole CDR3 sequence is CASSGGTGGKETQYF. The full variable domain, in which reference TRBV19 and TRBJ2-5 provide the parts outside the CDR3, is DGGITQSPKYLFRKEGQNVTLSCEQNLNHDAMYWYRQDPGQGLRLIYYSQIVNDFQKGDIAEGYSVSREKKESFPLTVTSAQKNPTAFYLCASSGGTGGKETQYFGPGTRLLVL.

This clone was detected many times. The CDR3 end lies 3 residues beyond the end of the read and is filled in from the germline J gene. The J gene is TRBJ1-2, the V gene TRBV18, with D tentatively TRBD1 (6 bases). The CDR3 spans 13 residues. The V gene's germline CDR1 is KGHSH and CDR2 LQKENI. CDR3 DNA (partial): TGTGCCAGCTCCCCCGGGACAAACTCGCAC. It codes for CASSPGTNSH. The whole CDR3 is CASSPGTNSHYTF.

This clone was counted many times. The read terminates 3 residues before the CDR3 end, so the remaining end is supplied by the germline J gene. The chain combines TRBV6-4 with TRBJ1-6, with TRBD1 identical over 7 bases. This CDR3 has 14 amino acids. The germline CDR1 and CDR2 sequences are MRHNA and SNTAGT. V shed 9 bases and J 10 bases; nucleotides not matched to a gene: 12. CDR3 sequence: CASNRGLHLSPLHF. Incomplete CDR3 DNA: TGTGCCAGTAACAGGGGATTGCATTTATCACCC.

This clone was observed many times. The read is 3 residues too short to cover the CDR3 end, so that end is filled in from the germline J gene. The genes are TRBV7-8 and TRBJ1-6; tentatively, D is TRBD1 (5 bases). V was clipped by 5 bases and J by 6 bases, with 11 bases between them. Germline assignment: CDR1 SGHVS and CDR2 FQNEAQ. CDR3 length equals 14 residues. The CDR3 region is CASSLDRSNSPLHF. The part of the CDR3 DNA that was read is TGTGCCAGCAGCCTTGACAGATCTAATTCACCC.

At least ten counts were recorded for this clone. The read ends 3 residues before the CDR3 terminus; that terminus is restored from the germline J gene. The chain combines TRBV6-1 with TRBJ2-3; 10 bases agree with TRBD1. The germline CDR1 and CDR2 sequences are MNHNS and SASEGT. The CDR3 is made up of 15 amino acids. V lost 4 bases, J lost 3 bases, and 4 bases stayed unmatched. The DNA read from the CDR3 is TGTGCCAGCAGTGGGGACAGGGGTTTTACAGATACG. It is translated as CASSGDRGFTDT. The CDR3, in full, reads CASSGDRGFTDTQYF.

This clone was seen ten or more times. The read falls 3 residues short of the CDR3 end, and the missing part is taken from the germline J gene. The chain links TRBV4-1 to TRBJ2-7, with 10 bases identical to TRBD1. Germline trimming cut 6 bases from V and 5 bases from J; bases unmatched to any gene: 13. The germline V gene encodes CDR1 MGHRA and CDR2 YSYEKL. This CDR3 is 16 amino acids long. The CDR3 reads CASRRKLTGGKNEQYF. The CDR3 DNA, read in part, is TGCGCCAGCAGACGAAAACTGACAGGGGGCAAAAACGAG.

Ten or more counts support this clone. The read falls 3 residues short of the CDR3 end, and the missing part is taken from the germline J gene. The rearrangement joins TRBV20-1 to TRBJ1-6, with D perhaps TRBD1 (6 bases). The CDR3 consists of 12 residues. With 5 bases removed from V and 7 bases from J, the gap between germline ends came to 9 bases. The germline V gene has CDR1 DFQATT and CDR2 SNEGSKA (reference sequence). Here the CDR3 reads CSAWQGNSPLHF. The DNA read from the CDR3 is TGCAGTGCTTGGCAGGGGAATTCACCC.

The table lists this clone with many counts. CDR3 loop: CASRPGSRVDLGYTF. The part of the CDR3 DNA that was read is TGTGCCAGCAGGCCCGGTTCACGGGTCGATCTAGGC. The rearrangement links TRBV6-2 or TRBV6-3 to TRBJ1-2; no clear D. The observed sequence ends 3 residues before the CDR3 terminus, with the missing tail filled in from the germline J gene. Germline V gives CDR1 MNHEY, CDR2 SVGEGT. The CDR3 spans 15 residues.

Comment on this clone: Read sequence stops 3 residues before the CDR3 end, and the germline J gene provides the missing end. The V and J genes are TRBV20-1 and TRBJ2-3; 7 nucleotides match TRBD2. The V gene's germline CDR1 is DFQATT and CDR2 SNEGSKA (reference sequence). CDR3 length equals 15 residues. The V and J ends lost 0 bases and 4 bases, in that order; junction bases with no gene match: 7. The sequenced part of the CDR3 DNA is TGCAGTGCTAGAGACTATGAGCGGGGACCAGATACG. Its protein product is CSARDYERGPDT. In full, the CDR3 reads CSARDYERGPDTQYF.

There are many counts of this clone. The read gets to within 3 residues of the CDR3 end, and the germline J gene fills in the rest. The chain links TRBV6-2 or TRBV6-3 to TRBJ2-1; weak D call: TRBD2 (6 bases). Trimming left V 2 bases short and J 8 bases short, with 10 bases between. Germline lookup yields CDR1 MNHEY and CDR2 SVGEGT. This CDR3 spans 13 amino acids. CDR3 residues: CASSYTRRDEQFF. The sequenced CDR3 bases are TGTGCCAGCAGTTACACGAGGAGGGATGAG.

This clone has a count of ten or more. The read ends 3 residues shy of where the CDR3 ends; the end is completed using the germline J gene. This chain joins TRBV6-2 or TRBV6-3 and TRBJ2-7, with D possibly TRBD2 on 5 matching bases. This CDR3 contains 14 residues. V dropped 6 bases and J dropped 2 bases, with 14 bases sitting between them. CDR1 is MNHEY and CDR2 is SVGEGT in the germline V gene. Partial CDR3 DNA: TGTGCCAGCAGGCCTCACGGGGATACCTACGAG. It specifies CASRPHGDTYE. The full CDR3 protein reads CASRPHGDTYEQYF.

This clone occurred many times. The CDR3 end lies 3 residues beyond the end of the read and is filled in from the germline J gene. The genes are TRBV19 and TRBJ2-1, with a possible D match to TRBD2 (7 bases). CDR1 and CDR2 from the germline V gene are LNHDA and SQIVND (reference sequence). V lost 6 bases, J lost 6 bases, and 18 bases lay in between. CDR3 length: 15 amino acids. CDR3 amino acids: CASRTPGGRGNEQFF. The covered CDR3 bases are TGTGCCAGTAGAACGCCGGGGGGCCGAGGCAATGAG.

This clone occurred many times. The read stops 3 residues short of the end of the CDR3; the missing end is completed from the germline J gene. The chain couples TRBV10-2 to TRBJ2-7; no clear D. Germline V lookup: CDR1 WSHSY, CDR2 SAAADI. The CDR3 covers 13 residues. Trimming took off 4 bases at V and 0 bases at J, with 7 bases between the two ends. The CDR3 loop reads CASSASNSYEQYF. The CDR3 bases that were read are TGCGCCAGCAGTGCGAGCAACTCCTACGAG.

This clone was counted at least ten times. The CDR3 spells CASSFLPGELFF. The sequenced CDR3 bases are TGTGCCAGCAGTTTTCTACCCGGGGAG. The rearrangement joins TRBV12-3 or TRBV12-4 to TRBJ2-2; D is uncertain. The CDR3 goes on 3 residues after the read ends, and that part is filled in from the germline J gene. The CDR3 covers 12 residues. V was clipped by 3 bases and J by 6 bases, with 5 bases between them.

This clone was detected ten times or more. The sequence runs out 3 residues before the end of the CDR3; the remainder is reconstructed from the germline J gene. This sequence joins TRBV29-1 and TRBJ1-1, with D possibly matching TRBD1 (6 bases). Germline CDR1 reads SQVTM; CDR2 reads ANQGSEA. This CDR3 region has 13 residues. The part of the CDR3 DNA that was read is TGCAGCCCCCAAGGGGGAGTGTCGGAGTTA. This translates into CSPQGGVSEL. The whole CDR3 is CSPQGGVSELAFF.

This clone was picked up many times. One end of the junction is discordant with germline, which a read error may explain. Read data end 3 residues before the CDR3 end; the end is taken from the germline J gene. The rearrangement joins TRBV4-2 to TRBJ2-2; D not resolved. This CDR3 contains 13 residues. Per the germline V gene, CDR1 is LGHNA and CDR2 is YNFKEQ. Incomplete CDR3 DNA: TGCGCCAGCAGCCAAGACGGGACCGGGGAG. Residues: CASSQDGTGE. The full CDR3 is CASSQDGTGELFF.